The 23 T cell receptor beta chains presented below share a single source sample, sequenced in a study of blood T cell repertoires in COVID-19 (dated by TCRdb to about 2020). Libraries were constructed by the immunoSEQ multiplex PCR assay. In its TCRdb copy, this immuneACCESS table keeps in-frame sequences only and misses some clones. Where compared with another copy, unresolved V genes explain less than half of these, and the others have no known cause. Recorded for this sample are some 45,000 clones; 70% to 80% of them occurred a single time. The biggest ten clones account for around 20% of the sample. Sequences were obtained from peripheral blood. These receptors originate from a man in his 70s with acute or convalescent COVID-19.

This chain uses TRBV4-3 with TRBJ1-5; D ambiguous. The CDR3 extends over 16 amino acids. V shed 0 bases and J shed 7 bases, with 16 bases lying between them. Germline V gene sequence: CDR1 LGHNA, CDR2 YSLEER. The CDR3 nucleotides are TGCGCCAGCAGCCAAGATCTTTCCGGGGTGGGGCAGCCCCAGCATTTT. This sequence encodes CASSQDLSGVGQPQHF.

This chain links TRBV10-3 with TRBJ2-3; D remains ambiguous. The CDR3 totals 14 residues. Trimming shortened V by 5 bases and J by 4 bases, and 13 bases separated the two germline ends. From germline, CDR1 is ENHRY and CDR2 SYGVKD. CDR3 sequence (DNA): TGTGCCATCAGTAACAGTCCCTCCCCAGATACGCAGTATTTT. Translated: CAISNSPSPDTQYF.

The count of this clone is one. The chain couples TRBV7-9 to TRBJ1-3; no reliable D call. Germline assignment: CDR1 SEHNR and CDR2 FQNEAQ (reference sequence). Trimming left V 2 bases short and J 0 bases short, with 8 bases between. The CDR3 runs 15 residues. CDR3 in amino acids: CASSLTVSSGNTIYF. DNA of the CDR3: TGTGCCAGCAGCTTAACAGTTAGCTCTGGAAACACCATATATTTT.

The CDR3 coding sequence is TGTGCCAGCAGCCGGGGGTCCACTGAAGCTTTCTTT. Its translation is CASSRGSTEAFF. The V gene is TRBV6-5, the J gene TRBJ1-1; perhaps TRBD1 as D (5 bases). Germline lookup yields CDR1 MNHEY and CDR2 SVGAGI. The CDR3 consists of 12 residues. V gave up 6 bases and J gave up 4 bases, with 9 bases separating them.

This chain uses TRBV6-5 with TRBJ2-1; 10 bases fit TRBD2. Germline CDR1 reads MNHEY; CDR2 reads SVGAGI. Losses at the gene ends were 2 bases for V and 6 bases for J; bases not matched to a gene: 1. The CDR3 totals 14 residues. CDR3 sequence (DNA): TGTGCCAGCAGTTACACTAGCGGGGTCAATGAGCAGTTCTTC. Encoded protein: CASSYTSGVNEQFF.

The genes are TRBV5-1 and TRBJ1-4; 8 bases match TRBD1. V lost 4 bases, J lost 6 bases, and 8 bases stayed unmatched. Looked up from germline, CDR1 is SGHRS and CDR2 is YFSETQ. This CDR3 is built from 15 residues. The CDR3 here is CASSPLSGQDEKLFF. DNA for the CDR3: TGCGCCAGCAGCCCTCTTTCGGGACAGGATGAAAAACTGTTTTTT. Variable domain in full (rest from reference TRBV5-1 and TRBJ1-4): KAGVTQTPRYLIKTRGQQVTLSCSPISGHRSVSWYQQTPGQGLQFLFEYFSETQRNKGNFPGRFSGRQFSNSRSEMNVSTLELGDSALYLCASSPLSGQDEKLFFGSGTQLSVL.

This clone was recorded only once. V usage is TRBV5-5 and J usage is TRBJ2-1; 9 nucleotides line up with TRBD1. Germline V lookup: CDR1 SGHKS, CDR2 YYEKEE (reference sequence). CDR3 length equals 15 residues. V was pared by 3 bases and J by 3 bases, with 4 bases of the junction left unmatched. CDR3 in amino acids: CASSSTGGSYNEQFF. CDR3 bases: TGTGCCAGCAGCTCCACAGGGGGCAGCTACAATGAGCAGTTCTTC.

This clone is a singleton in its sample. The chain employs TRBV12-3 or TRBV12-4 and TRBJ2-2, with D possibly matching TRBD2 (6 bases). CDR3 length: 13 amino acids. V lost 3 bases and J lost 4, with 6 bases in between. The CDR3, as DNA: TGTGCCAGCAGTTTGGGGGGCACCGGGGAGCTGTTTTTT. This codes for CASSLGGTGELFF.

CDR3 amino acids: CASSLGRSTNEKLFF. Here the CDR3 DNA reads TGTGCCAGCAGCTTAGGCAGGTCCACTAATGAAAAACTGTTTTTT. The rearrangement uses TRBV7-6 and TRBJ1-4; D call uncertain. Germline assignment: CDR1 SGHVS and CDR2 FNYEAQ. Deletions cut 1 base from V and 2 bases from J, with 8 bases between. This CDR3 is built from 15 residues.

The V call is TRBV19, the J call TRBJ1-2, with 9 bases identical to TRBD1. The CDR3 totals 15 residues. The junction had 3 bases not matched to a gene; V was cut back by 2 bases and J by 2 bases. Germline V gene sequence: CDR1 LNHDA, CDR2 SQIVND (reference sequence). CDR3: CASSIPGQGNYGYTF. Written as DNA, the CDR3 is TGTGCCAGTAGTATACCGGGACAGGGAAACTATGGCTACACCTTC.

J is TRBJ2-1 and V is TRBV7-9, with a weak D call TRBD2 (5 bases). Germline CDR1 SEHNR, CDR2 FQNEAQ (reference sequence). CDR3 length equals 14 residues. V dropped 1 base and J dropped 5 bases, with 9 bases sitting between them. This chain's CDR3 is CASSLGTQNNEQFF. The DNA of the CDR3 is TGTGCCAGCAGCTTAGGGACTCAGAACAATGAGCAGTTCTTC.

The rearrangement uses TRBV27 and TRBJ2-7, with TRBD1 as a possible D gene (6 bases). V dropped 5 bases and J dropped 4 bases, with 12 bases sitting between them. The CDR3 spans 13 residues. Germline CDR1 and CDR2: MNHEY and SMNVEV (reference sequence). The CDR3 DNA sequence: TGTGCCAGCAGTCAGGGGAGTACGTACGAGCAGTACTTC. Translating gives CASSQGSTYEQYF.

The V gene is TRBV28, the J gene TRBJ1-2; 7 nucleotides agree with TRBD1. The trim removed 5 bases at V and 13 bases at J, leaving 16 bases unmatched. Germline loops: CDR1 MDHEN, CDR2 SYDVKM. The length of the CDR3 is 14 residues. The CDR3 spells CASSTNGDREVGTF. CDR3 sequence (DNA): TGTGCCAGCAGTACAAACGGGGACAGAGAGGTGGGCACCTTC.

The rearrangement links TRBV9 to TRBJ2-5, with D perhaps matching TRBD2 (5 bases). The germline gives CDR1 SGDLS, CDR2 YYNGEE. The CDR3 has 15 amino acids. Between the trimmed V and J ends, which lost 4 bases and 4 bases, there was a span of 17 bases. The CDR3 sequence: CASSPSPSEGETQYF. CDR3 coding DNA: TGTGCCAGCAGCCCGTCCCCCTCAGAGGGAGAGACCCAGTACTTC.

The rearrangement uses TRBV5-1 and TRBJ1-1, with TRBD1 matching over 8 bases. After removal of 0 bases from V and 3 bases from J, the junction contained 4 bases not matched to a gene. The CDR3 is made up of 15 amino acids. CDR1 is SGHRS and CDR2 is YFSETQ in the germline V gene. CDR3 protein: CASSLGVTGDTEAFF. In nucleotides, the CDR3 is TGCGCCAGCAGCTTGGGAGTGACAGGGGACACTGAAGCTTTCTTT.

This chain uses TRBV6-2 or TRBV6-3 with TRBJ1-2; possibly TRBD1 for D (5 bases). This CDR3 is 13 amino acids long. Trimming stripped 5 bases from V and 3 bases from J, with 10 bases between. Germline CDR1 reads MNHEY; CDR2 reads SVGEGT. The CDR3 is CASSRAGYYGYTF. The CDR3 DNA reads TGTGCCAGCAGTCGAGCAGGGTACTATGGCTACACCTTC.

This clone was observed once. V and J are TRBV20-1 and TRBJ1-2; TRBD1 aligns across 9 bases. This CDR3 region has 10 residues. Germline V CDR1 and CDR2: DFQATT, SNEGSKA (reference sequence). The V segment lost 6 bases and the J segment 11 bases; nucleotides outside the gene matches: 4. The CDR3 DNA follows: TGCAGTGCGGGACAGGGAATTTACACCTTC. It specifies CSAGQGIYTF.

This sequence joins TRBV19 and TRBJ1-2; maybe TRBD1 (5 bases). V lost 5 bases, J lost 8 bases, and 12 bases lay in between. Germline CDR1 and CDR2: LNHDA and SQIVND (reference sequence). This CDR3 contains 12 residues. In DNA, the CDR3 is TGTGCCAGTAGTCCCCTAGGGGTCGGCTACACCTTC. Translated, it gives CASSPLGVGYTF.

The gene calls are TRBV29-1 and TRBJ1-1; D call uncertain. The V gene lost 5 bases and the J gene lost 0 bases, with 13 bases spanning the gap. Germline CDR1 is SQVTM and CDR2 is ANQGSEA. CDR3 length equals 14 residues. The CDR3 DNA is TGCAGCGTTTCCCTGAGTATTATGAACACTGAAGCTTTCTTT. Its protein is CSVSLSIMNTEAFF.

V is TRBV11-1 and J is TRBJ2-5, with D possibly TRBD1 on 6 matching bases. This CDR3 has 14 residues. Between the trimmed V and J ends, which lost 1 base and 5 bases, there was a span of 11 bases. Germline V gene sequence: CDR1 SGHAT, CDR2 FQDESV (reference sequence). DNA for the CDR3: TGTGCCAGCAGCTTAGGCAGGGGCGGGGAGACCCAGTACTTC. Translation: CASSLGRGGETQYF.

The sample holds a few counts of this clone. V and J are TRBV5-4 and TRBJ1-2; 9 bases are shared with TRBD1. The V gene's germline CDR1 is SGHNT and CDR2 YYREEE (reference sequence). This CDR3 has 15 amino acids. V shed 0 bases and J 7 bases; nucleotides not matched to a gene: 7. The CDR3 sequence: CASSLEQGARGGYTF. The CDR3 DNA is TGTGCCAGCAGCTTGGAACAGGGGGCTCGGGGTGGCTACACCTTC.

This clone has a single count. The CDR3 region is CASSSRGGSYEQYF. The CDR3 DNA sequence: TGTGCCAGCAGCTCCCGGGGGGGCTCCTACGAGCAGTACTTC. The chain combines TRBV11-2 with TRBJ2-7, with 8 bases lining up with TRBD2. From germline, CDR1 is SGHAT and CDR2 FQNNGV. This CDR3 comprises 14 residues. J was trimmed by 0 bases and V by 4 bases; bases with no gene match: 2.

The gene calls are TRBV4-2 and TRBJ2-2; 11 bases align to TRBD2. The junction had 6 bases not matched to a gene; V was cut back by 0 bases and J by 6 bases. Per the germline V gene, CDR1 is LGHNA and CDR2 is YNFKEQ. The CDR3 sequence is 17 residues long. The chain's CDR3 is CASSQDPLAGGAGELFF. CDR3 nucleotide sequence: TGTGCCAGCAGCCAAGACCCCCTAGCGGGGGGAGCCGGGGAGCTGTTTTTT.